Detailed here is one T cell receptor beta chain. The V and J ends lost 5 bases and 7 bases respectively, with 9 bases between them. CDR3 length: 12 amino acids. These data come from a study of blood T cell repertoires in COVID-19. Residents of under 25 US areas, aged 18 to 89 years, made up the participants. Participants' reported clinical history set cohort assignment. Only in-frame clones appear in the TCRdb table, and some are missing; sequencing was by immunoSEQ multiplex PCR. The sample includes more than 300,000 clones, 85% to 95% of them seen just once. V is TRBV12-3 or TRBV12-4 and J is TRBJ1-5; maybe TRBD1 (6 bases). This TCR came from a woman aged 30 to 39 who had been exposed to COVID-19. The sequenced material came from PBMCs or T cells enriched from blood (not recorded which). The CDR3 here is CASSRQGQPQHF. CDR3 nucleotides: TGTGCCAGCAGTAGGCAGGGGCAGCCCCAGCATTTT.